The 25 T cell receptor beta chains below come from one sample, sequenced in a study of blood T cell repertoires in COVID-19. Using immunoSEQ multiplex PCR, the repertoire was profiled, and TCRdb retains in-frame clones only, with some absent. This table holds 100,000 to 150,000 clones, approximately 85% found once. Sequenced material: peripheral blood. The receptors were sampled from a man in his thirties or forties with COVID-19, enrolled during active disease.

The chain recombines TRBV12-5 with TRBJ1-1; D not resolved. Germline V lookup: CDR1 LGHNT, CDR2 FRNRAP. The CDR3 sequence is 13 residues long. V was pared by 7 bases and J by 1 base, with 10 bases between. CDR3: CASALLPNTEAFF. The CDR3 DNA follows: TGTGCTAGTGCCCTACTCCCGAACACTGAAGCTTTCTTT.

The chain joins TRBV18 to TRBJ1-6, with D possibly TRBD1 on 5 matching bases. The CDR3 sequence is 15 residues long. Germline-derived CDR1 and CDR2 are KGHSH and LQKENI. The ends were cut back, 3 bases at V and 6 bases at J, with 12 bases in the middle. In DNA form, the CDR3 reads TGTGCCAGCTCACCGGCAGGGCCACCTAATTCACCCCTCCACTTT. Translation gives CASSPAGPPNSPLHF.

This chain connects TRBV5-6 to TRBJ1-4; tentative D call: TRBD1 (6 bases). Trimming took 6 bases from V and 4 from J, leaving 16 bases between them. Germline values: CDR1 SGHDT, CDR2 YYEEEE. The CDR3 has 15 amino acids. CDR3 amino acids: CASTLGTPYNEKLFF. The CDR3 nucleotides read TGTGCCAGCACCCTTGGGACACCCTATAATGAAAAACTGTTTTTT. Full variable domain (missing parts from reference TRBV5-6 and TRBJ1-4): DAGVTQSPTHLIKTRGQQVTLRCSPKSGHDTVSWYQQALGQGPQFIFQYYEEEERQRGNFPDRFSGHQFPNYSSELNVNALLLGDSALYLCASTLGTPYNEKLFFGSGTQLSVL.

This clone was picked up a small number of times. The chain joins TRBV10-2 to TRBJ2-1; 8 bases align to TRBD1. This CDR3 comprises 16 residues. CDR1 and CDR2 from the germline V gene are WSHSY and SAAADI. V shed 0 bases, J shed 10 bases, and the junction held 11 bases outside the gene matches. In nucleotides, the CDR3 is TGCGCCAGCAGTGAGTCGAGGACAGGGTGGACCGAGGAGCAGTTCTTC. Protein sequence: CASSESRTGWTEEQFF.

CDR3 nucleotides: TGTGCCAGCAGCTGGACGACAGGGGGCTCTAACTATGGCTACACCTTC. Translated, it gives CASSWTTGGSNYGYTF. The V gene is TRBV11-3, the J gene TRBJ1-2, with 10 bases identical to TRBD1. The V gene end was trimmed by 4 bases and the J gene end by 0 bases; junction bases not matched to a gene: 5. This CDR3 has 16 residues. Germline CDR1 is SGHNT and CDR2 is YENEEA. Combining the CDR3 with reference TRBV11-3 and TRBJ1-2 gives the whole variable domain EAGVVQSPRYKIIEKKQPVAFWCNPISGHNTLYWYLQNLGQGPELLIRYENEEAVDDSQLPKDRFSAERLKGVDSTLKIQPAELGDSAVYLCASSWTTGGSNYGYTFGSGTRLTVV.

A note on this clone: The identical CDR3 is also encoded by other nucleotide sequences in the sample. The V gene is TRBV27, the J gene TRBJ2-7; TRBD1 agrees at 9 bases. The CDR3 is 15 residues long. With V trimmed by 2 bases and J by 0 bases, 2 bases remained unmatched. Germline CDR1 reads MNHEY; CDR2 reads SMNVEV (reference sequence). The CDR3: CASSLGQGFSYEQYF. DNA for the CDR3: TGTGCCAGCAGTTTAGGACAGGGGTTCTCCTACGAGCAGTACTTC.

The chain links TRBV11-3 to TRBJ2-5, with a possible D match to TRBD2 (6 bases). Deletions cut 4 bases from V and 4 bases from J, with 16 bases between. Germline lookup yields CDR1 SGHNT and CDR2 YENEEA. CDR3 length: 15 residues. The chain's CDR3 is CASSSTRLVRETQYF. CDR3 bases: TGTGCCAGCAGCTCCACCCGACTAGTTAGAGAGACCCAGTACTTC. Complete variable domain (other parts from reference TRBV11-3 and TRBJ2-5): EAGVVQSPRYKIIEKKQPVAFWCNPISGHNTLYWYLQNLGQGPELLIRYENEEAVDDSQLPKDRFSAERLKGVDSTLKIQPAELGDSAVYLCASSSTRLVRETQYFGPGTRLLVL.

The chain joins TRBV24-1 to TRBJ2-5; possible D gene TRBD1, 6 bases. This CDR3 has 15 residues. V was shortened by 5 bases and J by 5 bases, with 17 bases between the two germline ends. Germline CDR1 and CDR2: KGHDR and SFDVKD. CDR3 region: CATSGVGTSSETQYF. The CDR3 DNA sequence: TGTGCCACCAGTGGAGTCGGGACAAGCAGCGAGACCCAGTACTTC.

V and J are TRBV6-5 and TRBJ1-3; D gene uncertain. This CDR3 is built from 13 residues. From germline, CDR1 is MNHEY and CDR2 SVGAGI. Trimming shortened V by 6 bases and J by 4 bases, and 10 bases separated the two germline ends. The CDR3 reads CASSTPRGNTIYF. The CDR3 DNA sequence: TGTGCCAGCAGCACCCCGAGAGGAAACACCATATATTTT.

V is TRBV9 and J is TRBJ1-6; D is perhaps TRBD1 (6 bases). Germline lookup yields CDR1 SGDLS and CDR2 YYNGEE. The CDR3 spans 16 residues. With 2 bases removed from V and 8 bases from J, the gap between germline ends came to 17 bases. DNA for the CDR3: TGTGCCAGCAGCGTCCACGAGACAGGCCCCTATTCACCCCTCCACTTT. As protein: CASSVHETGPYSPLHF.

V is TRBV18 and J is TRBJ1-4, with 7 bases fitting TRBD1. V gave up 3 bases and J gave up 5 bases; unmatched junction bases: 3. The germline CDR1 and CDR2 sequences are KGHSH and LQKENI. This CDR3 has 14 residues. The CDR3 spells CASSPTGQNEKLFF. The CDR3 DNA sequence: TGTGCCAGCTCACCGACAGGGCAGAATGAAAAACTGTTTTTT.

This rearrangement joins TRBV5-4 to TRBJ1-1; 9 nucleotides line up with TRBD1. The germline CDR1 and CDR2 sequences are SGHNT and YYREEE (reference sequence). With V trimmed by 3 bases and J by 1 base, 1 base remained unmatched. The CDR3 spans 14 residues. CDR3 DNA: TGTGCCAGCAGCTCGGGACAGGGGAACACTGAAGCTTTCTTT. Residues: CASSSGQGNTEAFF.

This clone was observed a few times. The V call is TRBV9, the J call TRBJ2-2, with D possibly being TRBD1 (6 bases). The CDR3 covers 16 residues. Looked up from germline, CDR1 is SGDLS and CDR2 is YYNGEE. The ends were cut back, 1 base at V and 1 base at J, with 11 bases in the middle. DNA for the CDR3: TGTGCCAGCAGCGTACAACCGGGACAGAACACCGGGGAGCTGTTTTTT. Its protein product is CASSVQPGQNTGELFF.

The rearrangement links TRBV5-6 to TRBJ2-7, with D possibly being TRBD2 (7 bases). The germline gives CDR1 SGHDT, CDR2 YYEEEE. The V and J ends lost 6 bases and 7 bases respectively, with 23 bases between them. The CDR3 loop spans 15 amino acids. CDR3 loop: CASTEQGGGAREQYF. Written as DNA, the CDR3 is TGTGCCAGCACCGAACAAGGGGGAGGGGCGCGGGAGCAGTACTTC.

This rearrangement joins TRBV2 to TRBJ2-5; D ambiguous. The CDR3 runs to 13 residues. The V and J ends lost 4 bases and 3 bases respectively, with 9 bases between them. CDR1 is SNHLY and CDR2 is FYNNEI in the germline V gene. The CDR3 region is CASSGGLEETQYF. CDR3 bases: TGTGCCAGCAGTGGTGGCTTGGAAGAGACCCAGTACTTC.

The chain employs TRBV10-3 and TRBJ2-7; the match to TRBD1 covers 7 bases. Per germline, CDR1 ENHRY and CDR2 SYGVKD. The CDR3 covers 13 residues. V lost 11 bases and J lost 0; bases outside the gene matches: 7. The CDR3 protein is CAAKTGDSYEQYF. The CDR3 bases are TGTGCCGCCAAAACAGGGGACTCCTACGAGCAGTACTTC.

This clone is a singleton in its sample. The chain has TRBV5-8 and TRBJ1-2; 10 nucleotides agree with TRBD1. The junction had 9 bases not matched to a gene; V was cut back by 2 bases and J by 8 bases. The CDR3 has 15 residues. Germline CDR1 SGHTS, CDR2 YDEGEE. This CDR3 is CASSFNRQGAGGYTF. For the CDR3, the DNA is TGTGCCAGCAGCTTCAACCGACAGGGGGCAGGAGGCTACACCTTC.

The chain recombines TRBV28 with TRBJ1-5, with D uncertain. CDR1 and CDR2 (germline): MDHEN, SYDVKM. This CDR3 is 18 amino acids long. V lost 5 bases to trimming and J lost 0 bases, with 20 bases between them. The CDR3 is CASSRLSARGYSNQPQHF. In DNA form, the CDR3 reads TGTGCCAGCAGTCGTTTATCGGCCAGAGGGTATAGCAATCAGCCCCAGCATTTT.

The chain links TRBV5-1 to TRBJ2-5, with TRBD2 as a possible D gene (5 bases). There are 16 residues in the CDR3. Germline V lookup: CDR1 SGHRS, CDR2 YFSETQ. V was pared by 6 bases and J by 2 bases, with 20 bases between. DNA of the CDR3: TGCGCCAGCAAGGAGGTCGAGGACTGGGATCAAGAGACCCAGTACTTC. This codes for CASKEVEDWDQETQYF.

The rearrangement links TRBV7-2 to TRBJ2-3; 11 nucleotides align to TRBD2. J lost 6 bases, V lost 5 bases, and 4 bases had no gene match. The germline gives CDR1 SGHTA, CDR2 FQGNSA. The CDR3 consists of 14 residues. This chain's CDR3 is CASSQTSGVDTQYF. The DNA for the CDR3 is TGTGCCAGCAGCCAGACTAGCGGGGTGGATACGCAGTATTTT.

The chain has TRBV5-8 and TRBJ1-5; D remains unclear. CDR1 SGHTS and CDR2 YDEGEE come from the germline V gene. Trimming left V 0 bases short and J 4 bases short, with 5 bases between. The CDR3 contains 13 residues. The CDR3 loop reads CASSLDGNQPQHF. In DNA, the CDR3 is TGTGCCAGCAGCTTGGACGGGAATCAGCCCCAGCATTTT.

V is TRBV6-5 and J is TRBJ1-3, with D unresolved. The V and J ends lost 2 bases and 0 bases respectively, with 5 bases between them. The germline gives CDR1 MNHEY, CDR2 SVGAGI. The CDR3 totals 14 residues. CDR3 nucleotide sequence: TGTGCCAGCAGTTACCAACACTCTGGAAACACCATATATTTT. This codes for CASSYQHSGNTIYF.

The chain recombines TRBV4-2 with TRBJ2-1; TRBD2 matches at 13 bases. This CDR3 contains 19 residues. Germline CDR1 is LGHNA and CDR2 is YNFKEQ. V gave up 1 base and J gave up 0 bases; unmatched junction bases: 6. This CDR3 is CASSQGTSGSISSYNEQFF. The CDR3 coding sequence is TGTGCCAGCAGCCAAGGGACTAGCGGGAGTATTAGCTCCTACAATGAGCAGTTCTTC.

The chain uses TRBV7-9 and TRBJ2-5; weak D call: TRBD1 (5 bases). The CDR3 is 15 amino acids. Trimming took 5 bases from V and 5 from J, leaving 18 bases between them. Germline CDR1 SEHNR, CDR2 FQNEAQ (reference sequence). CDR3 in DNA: TGTGCCAGCAGCAAAAATACAGGTTTTGGGGAGACCCAGTACTTC. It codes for CASSKNTGFGETQYF.

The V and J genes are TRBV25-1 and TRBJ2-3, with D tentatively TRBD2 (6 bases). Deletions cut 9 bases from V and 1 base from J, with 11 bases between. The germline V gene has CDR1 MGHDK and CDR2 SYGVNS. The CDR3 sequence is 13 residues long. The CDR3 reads CAREGGGTDTQYF. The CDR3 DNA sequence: TGTGCCAGAGAGGGCGGGGGCACAGATACGCAGTATTTT.